This T cell receptor beta chain was retrieved from a study of CD8+CD57+ T cells in acquired aplastic anemia. Study as a whole: Recorded DNA amounts for sorted CD4+ and CD8+ cells had an average of approximately 3 ug. General study findings and limits: Controls and patients did not differ significantly in CD8+ Simpson's diversity. In common between the patients and the controls were more than 25 CD8+ CDR3 sequences.

Genomic DNA, the template, was used for profiling of the TCR beta VDJ and CDR3. TCRdb fed the reads into MiXCR, producing one record per CDR3 protein. Altogether 200,000 to 300,000 distinct CDR3 sequences are present, 82% being singletons, with the ten largest covering 40% to 55%. This clonotype was seen just once. What it recognizes is unknown. Before being chosen for sequencing, patients had shown CD8+CD57+ cell expansion by flow cytometry. The study sampled blood from patients who had received no therapy. Trimming took 0 bases from V and 12 from J, leaving 20 bases between them. This CDR3 is 15 amino acids long. The germline V gene has CDR1 SGHVS and CDR2 FQNEAQ.

This chain connects TRBV7-8 to TRBJ1-1; unclear D gene. The receptor was isolated from a human donor with aplastic anemia. Source material: sorted CD4+, CD8+, or CD8+CD57+ T cells (not recorded which) from PBMCs. CDR3 sequence (DNA): TGTGCCAGCAGCTTAGCTGGAGCACCCGACACTGAGTCTTTCTTT. It encodes CASSLAGAPDTESFF. The complete variable domain, with remaining parts taken from reference TRBV7-8 and TRBJ1-1, reads GAGVSQSPRYKVAKRGQDVALRCDPISGHVSLFWYQQALGQGPEFLTYFQNEAQLDKSGLPSDRFFAERPEGSVSTLKIQRTQQEDSAVYLCASSLAGAPDTESFFGQGTRLTVV.